These T cell receptor beta chains were read from a single sample in a study of spatial heterogeneity in lung cancer. TCRdb reprocessed the 5' RACE reads with MiXCR, giving one entry per CDR3 protein. The table has roughly 75,000 distinct CDR3 sequences, roughly 14% seen once. Sequencing used PBMCs, obtained at surgery. These receptor sequences come from a male donor with early-stage non-small cell lung cancer. Each CDR3 is given without its conserved first and last residue. Fields, in order: D gene, V gene, CDR3 protein. A D gene is named only where the DNA matches it firmly.

d_call: -
v_call: TRBV7-9
cdr3_aa: ASSLGRVTGELF

d_call: -
v_call: TRBV19
cdr3_aa: ASSMDMNTGELF

d_call: -
v_call: TRBV20-1
cdr3_aa: SARDPLRTDNTDTQY

d_call: -
v_call: TRBV12-3/TRBV12-4
cdr3_aa: ASSRGTENTEAF

d_call: TRBD1
v_call: TRBV7-9
cdr3_aa: ASSLVDRDGEQY

d_call: TRBD1
v_call: TRBV30
cdr3_aa: AWSLRDRGYGYT

d_call: -
v_call: TRBV4-3
cdr3_aa: ASSQDYQGTEAF

d_call: -
v_call: TRBV4-1
cdr3_aa: ASSSTGTRYNEQF

d_call: TRBD2
v_call: TRBV9
cdr3_aa: ASSGGLAGVTYEQY

d_call: -
v_call: TRBV29-1
cdr3_aa: SVELPAGEQF

d_call: -
v_call: TRBV19
cdr3_aa: ASSIREVGPKNIQY

d_call: TRBD2
v_call: TRBV6-2/TRBV6-3
cdr3_aa: ASVGLAGVHEQF

d_call: -
v_call: TRBV3-1
cdr3_aa: ASSQEDATNEKLF

d_call: TRBD2
v_call: TRBV9
cdr3_aa: ASSGGLAGGWSYEQY

d_call: -
v_call: TRBV5-1
cdr3_aa: ASLPGGPVRNEQF

d_call: -
v_call: TRBV20-1
cdr3_aa: SAPWDIQTTDTQY

d_call: -
v_call: TRBV24-1
cdr3_aa: ATRDGGTDTQY

d_call: -
v_call: TRBV7-9
cdr3_aa: ASSSQATFNEQF

d_call: -
v_call: TRBV3-1
cdr3_aa: ASSTRTTSYEQY

d_call: TRBD2
v_call: TRBV5-1
cdr3_aa: ASSFWTSGQETQY

d_call: -
v_call: TRBV4-1
cdr3_aa: ASSPSDGPLSGNTIY

d_call: TRBD2
v_call: TRBV12-3/TRBV12-4
cdr3_aa: ASTFWAGRPYEQY

d_call: -
v_call: TRBV7-8
cdr3_aa: ASSLTESYNEQF

d_call: TRBD1
v_call: TRBV4-1
cdr3_aa: ASSPGQAEQF

d_call: -
v_call: TRBV20-1
cdr3_aa: SARAGSNYEQF

d_call: -
v_call: TRBV11-3
cdr3_aa: ASSLDLGGGFVTQY

d_call: TRBD2
v_call: TRBV10-2
cdr3_aa: ASRLAGGFYEQY

d_call: TRBD1
v_call: TRBV6-5
cdr3_aa: ASSLDRDSYNEQF

d_call: -
v_call: TRBV2
cdr3_aa: ASSSSRARGETQY

d_call: -
v_call: TRBV2
cdr3_aa: ASIQNPGADGELF

d_call: -
v_call: TRBV5-8
cdr3_aa: ASSEIRDTGNEKLF

d_call: TRBD1
v_call: TRBV4-3
cdr3_aa: ASSSKGQGANTGELF

d_call: -
v_call: TRBV7-6
cdr3_aa: ASSLIRPGLSANVLT

d_call: -
v_call: TRBV18
cdr3_aa: ASSPIQASNTEAF

d_call: -
v_call: TRBV4-1
cdr3_aa: ASSQAQTGPDPLH

d_call: -
v_call: TRBV4-1
cdr3_aa: ASSQEWDLNTEAF

d_call: -
v_call: TRBV5-1
cdr3_aa: ASSPQGGGDYEQY